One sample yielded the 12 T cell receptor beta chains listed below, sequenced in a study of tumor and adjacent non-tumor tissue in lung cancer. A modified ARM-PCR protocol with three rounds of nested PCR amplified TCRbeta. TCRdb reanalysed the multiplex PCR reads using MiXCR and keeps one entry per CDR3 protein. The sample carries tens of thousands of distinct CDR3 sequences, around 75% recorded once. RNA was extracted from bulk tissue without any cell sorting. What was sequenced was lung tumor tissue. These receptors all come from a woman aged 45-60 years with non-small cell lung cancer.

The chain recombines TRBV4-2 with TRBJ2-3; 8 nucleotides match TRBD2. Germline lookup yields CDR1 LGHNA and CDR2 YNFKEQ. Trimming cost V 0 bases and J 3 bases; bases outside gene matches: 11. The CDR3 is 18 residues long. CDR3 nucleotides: TGTGCCAGCAGCCAAGAGACTGGTTCGGGGGGGACGACAGATACGCAGTATTTT. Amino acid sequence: CASSQETGSGGTTDTQYF.

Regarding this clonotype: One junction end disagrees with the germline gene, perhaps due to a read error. In DNA form, the CDR3 reads TGCAGCGTTGTACTAGTGGGAGGGGACAATGAGCAATTCTTC. It encodes CSVVLVGGDNEQFF. J is TRBJ2-1 and V is TRBV29-1; maybe TRBD2 (7 bases). Germline assignment: CDR1 SQVTM and CDR2 ANQGSEA. The CDR3 length is 14 residues.

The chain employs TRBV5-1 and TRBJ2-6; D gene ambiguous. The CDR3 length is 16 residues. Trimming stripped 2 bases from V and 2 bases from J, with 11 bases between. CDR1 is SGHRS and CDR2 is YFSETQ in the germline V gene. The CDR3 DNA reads TGCGCCAGCAGCTTCGACATCCTACCTGGGGCCAACGTCCTGACTTTC. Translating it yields CASSFDILPGANVLTF.

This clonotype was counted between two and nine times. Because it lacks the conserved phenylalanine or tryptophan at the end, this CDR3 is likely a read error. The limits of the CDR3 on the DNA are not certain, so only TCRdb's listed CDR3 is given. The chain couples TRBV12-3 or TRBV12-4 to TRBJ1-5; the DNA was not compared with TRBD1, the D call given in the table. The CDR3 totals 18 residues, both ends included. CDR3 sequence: CASSLVGGARFSNQPQHL.

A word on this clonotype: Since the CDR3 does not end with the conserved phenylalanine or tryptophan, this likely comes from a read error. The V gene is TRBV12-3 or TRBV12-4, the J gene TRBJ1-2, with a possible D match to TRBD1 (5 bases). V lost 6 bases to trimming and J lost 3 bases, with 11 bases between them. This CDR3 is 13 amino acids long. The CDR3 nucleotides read TGTGCCAGCAGAGTAGACAGACACTATGGCTACACCATC. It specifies CASRVDRHYGYTI.

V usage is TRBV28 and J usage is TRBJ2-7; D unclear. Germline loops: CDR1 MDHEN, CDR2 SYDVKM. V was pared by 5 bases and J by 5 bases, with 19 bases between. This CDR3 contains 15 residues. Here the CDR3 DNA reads TGTGCCAGCAGTCCCTCAGGTATAGGGTATGACGAGCAGTACTTC. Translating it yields CASSPSGIGYDEQYF.

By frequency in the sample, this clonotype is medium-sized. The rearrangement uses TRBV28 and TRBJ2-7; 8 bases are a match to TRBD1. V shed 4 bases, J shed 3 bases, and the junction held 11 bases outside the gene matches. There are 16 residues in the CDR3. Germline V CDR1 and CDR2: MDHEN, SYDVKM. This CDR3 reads CASSSIDRGDGYEQYF. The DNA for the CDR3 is TGTGCCAGCAGTTCGATCGACAGGGGAGATGGCTACGAGCAGTACTTC.

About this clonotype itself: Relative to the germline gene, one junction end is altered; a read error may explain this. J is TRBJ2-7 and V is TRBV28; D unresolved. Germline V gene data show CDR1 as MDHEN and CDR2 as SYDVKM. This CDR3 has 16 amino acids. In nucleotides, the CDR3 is TGTACCAGCAGTTCGATCGAGAGGCGAGATGGCTACGAGCAGTACTTC. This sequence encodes CTSSSIERRDGYEQYF.

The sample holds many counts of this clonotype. The CDR3 loop is CTSSQDRALSSYEQYF. The DNA of the CDR3 is TGCACCAGCAGCCAAGATCGTGCTCTAAGCTCCTACGAGCAGTACTTC. V gene TRBV1 combines with J gene TRBJ2-7. TRBV1 is listed as a pseudogene. The CDR3 sequence is 16 residues long.

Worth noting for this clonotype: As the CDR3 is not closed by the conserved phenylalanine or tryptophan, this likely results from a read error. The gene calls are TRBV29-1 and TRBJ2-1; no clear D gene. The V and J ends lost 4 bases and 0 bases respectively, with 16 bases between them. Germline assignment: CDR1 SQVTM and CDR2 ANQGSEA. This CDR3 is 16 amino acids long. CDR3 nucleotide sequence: TGCAGCGTTGGAGATCGCCAGCGTGGCTCCTACAATGAGCAGTTCTTA. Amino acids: CSVGDRQRGSYNEQFL.

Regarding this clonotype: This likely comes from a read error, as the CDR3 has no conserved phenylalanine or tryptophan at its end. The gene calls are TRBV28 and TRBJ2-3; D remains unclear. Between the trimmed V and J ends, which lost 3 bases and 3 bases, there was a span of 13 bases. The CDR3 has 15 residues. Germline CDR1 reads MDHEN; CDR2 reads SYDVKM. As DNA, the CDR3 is TGTGCCAGCAGTTTCCCCCCGGAACTTACAGATACGCAGTATTTG. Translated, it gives CASSFPPELTDTQYL.

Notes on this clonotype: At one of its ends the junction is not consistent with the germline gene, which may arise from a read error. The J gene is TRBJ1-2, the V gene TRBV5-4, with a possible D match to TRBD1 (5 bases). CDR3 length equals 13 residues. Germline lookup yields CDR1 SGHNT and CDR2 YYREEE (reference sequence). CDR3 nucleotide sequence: TGTGCCAGCATCTTCGACAGCAACTATGGCTATACCTTC. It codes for CASIFDSNYGYTF.